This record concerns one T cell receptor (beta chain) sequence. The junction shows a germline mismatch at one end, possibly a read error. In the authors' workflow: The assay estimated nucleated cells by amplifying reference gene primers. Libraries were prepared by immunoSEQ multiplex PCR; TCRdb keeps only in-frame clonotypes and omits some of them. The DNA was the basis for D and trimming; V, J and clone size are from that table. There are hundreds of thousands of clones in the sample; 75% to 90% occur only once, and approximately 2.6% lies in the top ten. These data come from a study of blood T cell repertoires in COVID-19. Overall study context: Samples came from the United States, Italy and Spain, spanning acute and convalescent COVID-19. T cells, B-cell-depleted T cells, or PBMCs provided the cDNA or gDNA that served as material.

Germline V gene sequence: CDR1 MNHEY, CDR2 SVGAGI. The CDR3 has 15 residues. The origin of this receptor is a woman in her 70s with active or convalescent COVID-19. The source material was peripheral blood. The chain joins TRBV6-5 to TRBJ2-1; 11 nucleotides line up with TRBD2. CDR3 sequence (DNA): TGTGCCAGCAGCCCACTGGGACTAGCGGAACTTTCCCTGGTCTTC. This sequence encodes CASSPLGLAELSLVF.